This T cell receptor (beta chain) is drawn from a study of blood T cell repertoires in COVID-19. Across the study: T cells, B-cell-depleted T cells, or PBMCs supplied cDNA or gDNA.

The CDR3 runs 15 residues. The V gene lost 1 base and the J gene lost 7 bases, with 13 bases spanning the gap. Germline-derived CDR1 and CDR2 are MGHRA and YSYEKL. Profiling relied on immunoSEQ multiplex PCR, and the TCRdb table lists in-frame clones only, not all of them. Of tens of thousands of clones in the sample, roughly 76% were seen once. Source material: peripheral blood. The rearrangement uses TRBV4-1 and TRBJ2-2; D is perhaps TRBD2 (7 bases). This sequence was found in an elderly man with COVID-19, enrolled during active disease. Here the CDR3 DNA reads TGCGCCAGCAGCCAAGTGGCGGGGGCCGGCGGGGAGCTGTTTTTT. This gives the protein CASSQVAGAGGELFF.